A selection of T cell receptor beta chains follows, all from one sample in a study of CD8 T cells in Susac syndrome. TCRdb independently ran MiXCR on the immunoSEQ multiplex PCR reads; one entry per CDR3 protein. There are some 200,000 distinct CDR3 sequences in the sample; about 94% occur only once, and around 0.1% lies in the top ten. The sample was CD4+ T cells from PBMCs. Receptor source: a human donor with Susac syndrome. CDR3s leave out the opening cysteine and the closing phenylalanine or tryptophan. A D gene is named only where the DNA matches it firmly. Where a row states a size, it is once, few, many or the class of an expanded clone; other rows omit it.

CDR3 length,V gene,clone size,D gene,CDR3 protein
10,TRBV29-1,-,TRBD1,SASTGASGYT
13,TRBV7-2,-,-,ASSPSSARNQPQH
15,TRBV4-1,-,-,ASSQVGRGRSGNTIY
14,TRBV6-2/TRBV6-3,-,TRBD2,ASSPSGRGFQNEQF
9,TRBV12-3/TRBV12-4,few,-,ASSFSYEQY
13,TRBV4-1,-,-,ASRPRTWRDYGYT
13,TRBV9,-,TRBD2,ASSSSLAGEETQY
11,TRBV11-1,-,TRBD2,ATKRGGYNEQF
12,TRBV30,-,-,AWSVRGRYTEAF
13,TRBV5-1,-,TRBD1,ASSLVGRGHNEAF
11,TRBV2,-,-,ASREQLNTEAF
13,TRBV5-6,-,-,ASSSGQVSNQPQH
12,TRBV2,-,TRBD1,ASKVGQGTETQY
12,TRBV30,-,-,AWSKGGGLTEAF
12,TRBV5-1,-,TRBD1,ASRRDRGNNEQF
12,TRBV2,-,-,ASSPRLGAETQY